This T cell receptor (beta chain) was identified during a study of blood T cell repertoires in COVID-19. Turning to the study itself: The United States, Italy and Spain supplied acute and convalescent COVID-19 samples. PBMCs, B-cell-depleted T cells, or T cells provided the cDNA or gDNA that made up the material.

This clone came up once. As handled by the study authors: Amplifying reference gene primers gave estimates of nucleated cell counts. Method: immunoSEQ multiplex PCR; TCRdb's copy keeps in-frame clones and lacks some. V, J and clone size were drawn from that table, and D and trimming were deduced from the DNA. The sample carries around 53,000 clones, approximately 80% recorded once. The trim removed 5 bases at V and 5 bases at J, leaving 12 bases unmatched. The CDR3 consists of 15 residues. Germline lookup yields CDR1 SEHNR and CDR2 FQNEAQ (reference sequence). The sample comprised peripheral blood. This clonotype originated in a man aged 65-85 years with active or convalescent COVID-19. The chain carries TRBV7-9 and TRBJ2-7; 7 bases line up with TRBD1. CDR3 loop: CASSPGTVELDEQYF. CDR3 nucleotides: TGTGCCAGCAGCCCAGGGACAGTAGAATTGGACGAGCAGTACTTC. Drawing the rest from reference TRBV7-9 and TRBJ2-7, the complete variable domain is DTGVSQNPRHKITKRGQNVTFRCDPISEHNRLYWYRQTLGQGPEFLTYFQNEAQLEKSRLLSDRFSAERPKGSFSTLEIQRTEQGDSAMYLCASSPGTVELDEQYFGPGTRLTVT.